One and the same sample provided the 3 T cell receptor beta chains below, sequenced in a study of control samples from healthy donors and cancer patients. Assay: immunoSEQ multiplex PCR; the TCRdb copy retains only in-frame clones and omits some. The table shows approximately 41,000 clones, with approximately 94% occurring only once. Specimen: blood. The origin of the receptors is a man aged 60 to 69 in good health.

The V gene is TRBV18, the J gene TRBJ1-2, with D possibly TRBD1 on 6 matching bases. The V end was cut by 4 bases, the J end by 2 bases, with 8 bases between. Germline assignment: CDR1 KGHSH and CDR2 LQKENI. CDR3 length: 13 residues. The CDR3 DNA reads TGTGCCAGCTCACGCAGGGGAAACTATGGCTACACCTTC. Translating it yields CASSRRGNYGYTF.

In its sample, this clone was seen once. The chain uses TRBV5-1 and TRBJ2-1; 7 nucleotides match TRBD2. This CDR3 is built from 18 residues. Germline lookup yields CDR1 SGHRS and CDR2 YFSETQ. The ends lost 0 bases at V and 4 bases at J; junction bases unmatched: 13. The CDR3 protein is CASSLEGGPGRFYNEQFF. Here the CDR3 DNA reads TGCGCCAGCAGCTTGGAGGGAGGGCCAGGAAGGTTTTACAATGAGCAGTTCTTC.

The CDR3 protein is CASSFLPTHSGNTIYF. CDR3 in DNA: TGTGCCAGCAGCTTTTTACCCACGCACTCTGGAAACACCATATATTTT. This chain uses TRBV11-2 with TRBJ1-3; D unresolved. The germline V gene has CDR1 SGHAT and CDR2 FQNNGV. The V gene lost 3 bases and the J gene lost 0 bases, with 12 bases spanning the gap. The CDR3 sequence is 16 residues long. Variable domain in full (rest from reference TRBV11-2 and TRBJ1-3): EAGVAQSPRYKIIEKRQSVAFWCNPISGHATLYWYQQILGQGPKLLIQFQNNGVVDDSQLPKDRFSAERLKGVDSTLKIQPAKLEDSAVYLCASSFLPTHSGNTIYFGEGSWLTVV.